The 16 T cell receptor beta chains presented below share a single source sample, sequenced in a study of CD8 T cells in ankylosing spondylitis. MiXCR, run by TCRdb on the 5' RACE reads, gives a single entry per CDR3 protein. The repertoire consists of 270,000 or so distinct CDR3 sequences, with about 20% occurring once and the leading ten covering about a third. Source material: blood, either unsorted or a sorted T cell fraction (not recorded which). These receptors came from a male donor with ankylosing spondylitis or in good health (not recorded which).

This clonotype appeared many times. This chain links TRBV29-1 with TRBJ2-7; D unresolved. Germline loops: CDR1 SQVTM, CDR2 ANQGSEA. With 1 base removed from V and 3 bases from J, the gap between germline ends came to 10 bases. The CDR3 runs to 13 residues. CDR3 sequence: CSVEGEQGYEQYF. The CDR3 bases are TGCAGCGTTGAAGGGGAACAAGGCTACGAGCAGTACTTC.

This sequence joins TRBV19 and TRBJ2-3; D remains unclear. Trimming removed 5 bases at V and 0 bases at J, with 9 bases between. This CDR3 has 14 amino acids. Looked up from germline, CDR1 is LNHDA and CDR2 is SQIVND (reference sequence). In DNA, the CDR3 is TGTGCCAGTAGTCACGTTTCTAGCACAGATACGCAGTATTTT. This encodes CASSHVSSTDTQYF.

This sequence joins TRBV20-1 and TRBJ2-3, with TRBD2 identical over 9 bases. The V gene end was trimmed by 1 base and the J gene end by 1 base; junction bases not matched to a gene: 9. The length of the CDR3 is 17 residues. CDR1 DFQATT and CDR2 SNEGSKA come from the germline V gene (reference sequence). The DNA for the CDR3 is TGCAGTGCTAGAGCGTTGCGGGAGGGCCACGGCACAGATACGCAGTATTTT. Its protein product is CSARALREGHGTDTQYF.

The CDR3 spells CATSPPGPSYNEQFF. The CDR3 nucleotides read TGTGCCACCAGCCCTCCGGGTCCCTCCTACAATGAGCAGTTCTTC. The chain is built from TRBV15 and TRBJ2-1; D gene unclear. Deletions cut 5 bases from V and 0 bases from J, with 11 bases between. The CDR3 runs 15 residues. Germline V gene data show CDR1 as LNHNV and CDR2 as YYDKDF (reference sequence).

In this sample, this clonotype turned up many times. The V and J genes are TRBV29-1 and TRBJ2-2; D is ambiguous. Trimming took off 1 base at V and 2 bases at J, with 8 bases between the two ends. The CDR3 loop spans 14 amino acids. Germline V gene sequence: CDR1 SQVTM, CDR2 ANQGSEA. The CDR3 coding sequence is TGCAGCGTTGAAGGTCAGCTCAACACCGGGGAGCTGTTTTTT. This encodes CSVEGQLNTGELFF.

CDR3 sequence (DNA): TGCGCCAGCAGCCAAGGACTTCTGGGAATGAGCACCGGGGAGCTGTTTTTT. Its protein product is CASSQGLLGMSTGELFF. This sequence joins TRBV4-1 and TRBJ2-2; D remains unclear. From germline, CDR1 is MGHRA and CDR2 YSYEKL. V was clipped by 1 base and J by 4 bases, with 16 bases between them. The CDR3 runs to 17 residues.

This chain links TRBV19 with TRBJ2-2; 8 nucleotides agree with TRBD2. CDR3 size: 14 residues. Germline CDR1 is LNHDA and CDR2 is SQIVND (reference sequence). J gave up 4 bases and V 10 bases, and 8 bases lay outside the gene matches. CDR3 protein: CAKSRLASTGELFF. The CDR3 nucleotides read TGTGCCAAAAGCAGACTAGCGAGCACCGGGGAGCTGTTTTTT.

The chain has TRBV7-8 and TRBJ2-2, with 10 bases fitting TRBD1. J was trimmed by 4 bases and V by 5 bases; bases with no gene match: 10. CDR1 is SGHVS and CDR2 is FQNEAQ in the germline V gene. The CDR3 is 17 residues long. The CDR3 here is CASSPYWDRGSTGELFF. The CDR3 DNA reads as TGTGCCAGCAGCCCCTATTGGGACAGGGGATCCACCGGGGAGCTGTTTTTT.

This clonotype occurred once. The CDR3 DNA sequence: TGTGCCAGCAGCCAAGTGACGGGACAGGGGGTTAGAGGTACGCAGTATTTT. It specifies CASSQVTGQGVRGTQYF. The chain links TRBV14 to TRBJ2-3; TRBD1 aligns across 11 bases. The trim removed 1 base at V and 8 bases at J, leaving 11 bases unmatched. Germline V CDR1 and CDR2: SGHDN, FVKESK. There are 17 residues in the CDR3.

This chain uses TRBV29-1 with TRBJ2-3; a weak D match, TRBD2 (5 bases). Between the trimmed V and J ends, which lost 3 bases and 0 bases, there was a span of 19 bases. Germline CDR1 and CDR2: SQVTM and ANQGSEA. This CDR3 is 17 amino acids long. As DNA, the CDR3 is TGCAGCGTTGATCCCGGGGTAGCAGCGACTAGCACAGATACGCAGTATTTT. It specifies CSVDPGVAATSTDTQYF.

The sample holds a few counts of this clonotype. V is TRBV5-1 and J is TRBJ2-2; unclear D gene. Trimming left V 2 bases short and J 3 bases short, with 11 bases between. Looked up from germline, CDR1 is SGHRS and CDR2 is YFSETQ. The CDR3 has 15 amino acids. CDR3 region: CASSFVETDTGELFF. Here the CDR3 DNA reads TGCGCCAGCAGCTTCGTGGAGACGGACACCGGGGAGCTGTTTTTT.

The rearrangement joins TRBV12-3 or TRBV12-4 to TRBJ2-3; 12 nucleotides match TRBD2. This CDR3 is 18 amino acids long. The V gene end was trimmed by 6 bases and the J gene end by 2 bases; junction bases not matched to a gene: 12. The CDR3 spells CASRPLAGGPLSTDTQYF. The CDR3 DNA sequence: TGTGCCAGCAGGCCCCTAGCGGGAGGGCCTCTTTCCACAGATACGCAGTATTTT.

The rearrangement joins TRBV4-3 to TRBJ1-1; 7 nucleotides line up with TRBD1. This CDR3 contains 14 residues. The germline V gene has CDR1 LGHNA and CDR2 YSLEER. J lost 5 bases, V lost 2 bases, and 5 bases had no gene match. The CDR3 loop is CASSQTRGDTEAFF. Here the CDR3 DNA reads TGCGCCAGCAGCCAAACCAGGGGGGATACTGAAGCTTTCTTT.

The chain has TRBV10-3 and TRBJ2-2; the D gene is possibly TRBD2 (5 bases). CDR1 and CDR2 (germline): ENHRY, SYGVKD. V shed 0 bases and J shed 6 bases, with 14 bases lying between them. The CDR3 sequence is 16 residues long. The CDR3 DNA is TGTGCCATCAGTGAGTCTGGAACGGGAAGGGCCGGGGAGCTGTTTTTT. This translates into CAISESGTGRAGELFF.

Only a few counts were recorded for this clonotype. The chain carries TRBV12-3 or TRBV12-4 and TRBJ2-1; D not resolved. V was pared by 5 bases and J by 8 bases, with 10 bases between. The length of the CDR3 is 12 residues. The CDR3 nucleotides are TGTGCCAGCAGTGCCCCGCTCCATGAGCAGTTCTTC. Its protein is CASSAPLHEQFF.

The gene calls are TRBV5-1 and TRBJ2-3; no reliable D call. Trimming removed 1 base at V and 2 bases at J, with 8 bases between. CDR1 is SGHRS, CDR2 YFSETQ, per germline. The CDR3 loop spans 14 amino acids. The CDR3 region has the DNA TGCGCCAGCAGCTTGAGCGAGTTCACAGATACGCAGTATTTT. Protein sequence: CASSLSEFTDTQYF.